This entry lists 5 T cell receptor beta chains sequenced from one sample in a study of monozygotic twins with inflammatory bowel disease. TCRdb re-analyzed the 5' RACE reads; it lists each CDR3 protein once, without DNA. In total, the table holds fewer than 400,000 distinct CDR3 sequences. The material sequenced was blood. The receptors come from a human donor with ulcerative colitis or Crohn's disease, or a healthy co-twin of an affected twin (not recorded which).

The rearrangement uses TRBV28 and TRBJ1-1; the TRBD1 assignment by TCRdb is unverifiable without DNA. The CDR3 contains 13 residues. Looked up from germline, CDR1 is MDHEN and CDR2 is SYDVKM. This CDR3 is CASTTGGFTEAFF. The variable domain in full, completed from reference TRBV28 and TRBJ1-1, reads DVKVTQSSRYLVKRTGEKVFLECVQDMDHENMFWYRQDPGLGLRLIYFSYDVKMKEKGDIPEGYSVSREKKERFSLILESASTNQTSMYLCASTTGGFTEAFFGQGTRLTVV.

V gene TRBV12-3 or TRBV12-4 combines with J gene TRBJ1-2; the D call of TRBD1 rests on TCRdb alone, since no DNA is present to check it. This CDR3 spans 12 amino acids. This CDR3 is CASSLTGVGYTF.

The rearrangement joins TRBV11-2 to TRBJ2-3; TCRdb's assignment of TRBD2 cannot be checked, as there is no DNA. The CDR3 sequence is 18 residues long. Germline-derived CDR1 and CDR2 are SGHAT and FQNNGV. The CDR3 protein is CASSLGGLAGGPRDTQYF. The whole variable domain, filled in from reference TRBV11-2 and TRBJ2-3, reads EAGVAQSPRYKIIEKRQSVAFWCNPISGHATLYWYQQILGQGPKLLIQFQNNGVVDDSQLPKDRFSAERLKGVDSTLKIQPAKLEDSAVYLCASSLGGLAGGPRDTQYFGPGTRLTVL.

V usage is TRBV2 and J usage is TRBJ2-1; the D gene TCRdb calls, TRBD2, cannot be checked with no DNA. In germline, CDR1 is SNHLY, CDR2 FYNNEI. The CDR3 runs to 15 residues. This CDR3 is CASSLERGGYNEQFF.

The V and J genes are TRBV6-2 or TRBV6-3 and TRBJ2-1; as DNA is missing, the TRBD1 call by TCRdb cannot be tested. From germline, CDR1 is MNHEY and CDR2 SVGEGT. This CDR3 comprises 16 residues. This CDR3 reads CASSYRPGQGYNEQFF.